This passage covers 2 T cell receptor beta chains from one sample sequenced in a study of blood T cells in healthy people across ages. A second PCR of 7 to 11 cycles used a sample-barcoded 5' primer and a J-beta primer mix. TCRdb re-analysed the 5' RACE reads in MiXCR, keeping a single row per CDR3 protein. The sample shows hundreds of thousands of distinct CDR3 sequences, 58% of them seen only once. Material: blood. All receptors come from a man in his thirties or forties in good health.

The CDR3 sequence is CASSYSSLSERRYF. Here the CDR3 DNA reads TGTGCCAGCAGTTACTCGTCACTTTCTGAGCGTAGGTACTTC. The chain links TRBV6-5 to TRBJ2-5, with D unresolved. Germline values: CDR1 MNHEY, CDR2 SVGAGI. This CDR3 has 14 amino acids. V was shortened by 0 bases and J by 13 bases, with 18 bases between the two germline ends.

The genes are TRBV3-1 and TRBJ2-5, with 10 bases aligning to TRBD2. J gave up 5 bases and V 0 bases, and 9 bases lay outside the gene matches. CDR1 is LGHDT and CDR2 is YNNKEL in the germline V gene (reference sequence). The CDR3 length is 17 residues. CDR3 in amino acids: CASSQEFQRGGEETQYF. CDR3 DNA: TGTGCCAGCAGCCAAGAGTTTCAGCGGGGGGGCGAGGAGACCCAGTACTTC.